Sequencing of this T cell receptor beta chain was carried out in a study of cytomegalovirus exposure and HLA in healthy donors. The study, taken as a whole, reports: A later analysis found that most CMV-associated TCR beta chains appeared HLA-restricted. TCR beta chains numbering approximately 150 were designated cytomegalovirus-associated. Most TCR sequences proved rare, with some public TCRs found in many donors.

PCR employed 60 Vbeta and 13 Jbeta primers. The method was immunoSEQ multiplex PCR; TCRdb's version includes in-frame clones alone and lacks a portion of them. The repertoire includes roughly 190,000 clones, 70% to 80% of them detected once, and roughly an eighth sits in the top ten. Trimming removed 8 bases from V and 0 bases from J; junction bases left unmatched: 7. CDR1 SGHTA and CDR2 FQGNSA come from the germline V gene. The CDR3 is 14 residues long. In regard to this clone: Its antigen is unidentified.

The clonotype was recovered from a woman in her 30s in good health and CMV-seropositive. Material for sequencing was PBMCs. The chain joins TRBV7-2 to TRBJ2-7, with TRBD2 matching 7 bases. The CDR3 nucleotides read TGTGCCAGCTTGCAACCGGGGGGCTCCTACGAGCAGTACTTC. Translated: CASLQPGGSYEQYF. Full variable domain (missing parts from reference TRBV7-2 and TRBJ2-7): GAGVSQSPSNKVTEKGKDVELRCDPISGHTALYWYRQSLGQGLEFLIYFQGNSAPDKSGLPSDRFSAERTGGSVSTLTIQRTQQEDSAVYLCASLQPGGSYEQYFGPGTRLTVT.